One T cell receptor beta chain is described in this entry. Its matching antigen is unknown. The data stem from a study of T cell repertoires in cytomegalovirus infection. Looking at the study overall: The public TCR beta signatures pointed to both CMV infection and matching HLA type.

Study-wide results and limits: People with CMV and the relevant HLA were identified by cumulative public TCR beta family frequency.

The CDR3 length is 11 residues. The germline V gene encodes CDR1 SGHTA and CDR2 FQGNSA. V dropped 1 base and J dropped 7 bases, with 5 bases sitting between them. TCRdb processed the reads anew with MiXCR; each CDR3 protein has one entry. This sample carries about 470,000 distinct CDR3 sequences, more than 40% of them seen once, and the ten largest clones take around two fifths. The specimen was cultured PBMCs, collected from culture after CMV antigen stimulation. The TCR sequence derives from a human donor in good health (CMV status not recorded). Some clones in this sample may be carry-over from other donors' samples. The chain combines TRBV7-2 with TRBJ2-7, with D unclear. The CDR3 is CASSLVVEQYF. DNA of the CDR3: TGTGCCAGCAGCTTAGTTGTGGAGCAGTACTTC.